This T cell receptor beta chain was identified during a study of T cell repertoires in cytomegalovirus infection. At the level of the study: An indication of both CMV infection and matching HLA type came from public TCR beta signatures.

Study-wide points: CMV carriers with the relevant HLA were identified by cumulative public TCR beta family frequency. Across the ex vivo response, the dominant clonotypes were HLA-C-restricted CMV-specific TCR beta clonotypes.

Germline V gives CDR1 SGDLS, CDR2 YYNGEE. Trimming cost V 4 bases and J 6 bases, with 12 bases left between them. This CDR3 has 13 residues. A single record per CDR3 protein comes from TCRdb applying MiXCR to the reads. The sample lists more than 150,000 distinct CDR3 sequences, roughly a quarter occurring once. This clonotype was detected only a few times. Its antigen is not identified. This chain joins TRBV9 and TRBJ2-3, with unresolved D. The receptor was isolated from a human donor in good health (CMV status not recorded). Some clones in this sample may be carry-over from other donors' samples. Sequencing input: PBMCs. The CDR3, as DNA: TGTGCCAGCAGCCGCCTCCCCAGGGATACGCAGTATTTT. It encodes CASSRLPRDTQYF.